Presented here are 10 T cell receptor beta chains from one specimen sequenced in a study of STAT5B mutations in CD4+ large granular lymphocyte leukemia. Repertoires were generated with immunoSEQ multiplex PCR, while TCRdb's copy carries only in-frame clones and drops some. Here the sample spans 4,700 or so clones, almost 90% being singletons. Sequencing used PBMCs. These receptors were obtained from a man aged 35-49 years with CD4+ T-cell large granular lymphocyte leukemia.

V gene TRBV10-1 combines with J gene TRBJ2-1; the D is unclear. CDR1 is WNHNN, CDR2 SYGVQD, per germline (reference sequence). The V and J ends lost 3 bases and 5 bases respectively, with 14 bases between them. The CDR3 extends over 15 amino acids. The CDR3 is CASSDPGLENNEQFF. The CDR3 bases are TGCGCCAGCAGTGATCCGGGTCTAGAAAACAATGAGCAGTTCTTC.

J is TRBJ2-7 and V is TRBV6-1; D is undetermined. The germline V and J ends were trimmed by 4 bases and 7 bases, with 14 bases remaining between them. From germline, CDR1 is MNHNS and CDR2 SASEGT. CDR3 size: 13 residues. In DNA form, the CDR3 reads TGTGCCAGCAGTGCGAGGAGCTTGAGGGAGCAGTACTTC. As protein: CASSARSLREQYF.

The chain uses TRBV5-1 and TRBJ2-3; no reliable D call. CDR3 length equals 15 residues. CDR1 and CDR2 from the germline V gene are SGHRS and YFSETQ. V was cut by 0 bases and J by 0 bases, with 8 bases left in between. CDR3 coding DNA: TGCGCCAGCAGCTTGGTTAATCCTAGCACAGATACGCAGTATTTT. Translation: CASSLVNPSTDTQYF. The whole variable domain, filled in from reference TRBV5-1 and TRBJ2-3, reads KAGVTQTPRYLIKTRGQQVTLSCSPISGHRSVSWYQQTPGQGLQFLFEYFSETQRNKGNFPGRFSGRQFSNSRSEMNVSTLELGDSALYLCASSLVNPSTDTQYFGPGTRLTVL.

V and J are TRBV29-1 and TRBJ2-1; D might be TRBD2 (6 bases). The CDR3 is made up of 15 amino acids. V lost 4 bases, J lost 1 base, and 14 bases lay in between. Germline-derived CDR1 and CDR2 are SQVTM and ANQGSEA. CDR3 residues: CSVGPPSASYNEQFF. CDR3 bases: TGCAGCGTTGGTCCCCCTAGCGCATCCTACAATGAGCAGTTCTTC.

DNA for the CDR3: TGCGCCAGCAGCGGGGAGGGGAACACTGAAGCTTTCTTT. Translated: CASSGEGNTEAFF. This chain joins TRBV5-1 and TRBJ1-1; D remains ambiguous. The CDR3 extends over 13 amino acids. CDR1 is SGHRS, CDR2 YFSETQ, per germline. V was shortened by 4 bases and J by 1 base, with 8 bases between the two germline ends.

The rearrangement links TRBV5-6 to TRBJ1-6, with TRBD1 as a possible D gene (5 bases). Germline CDR1 reads SGHDT; CDR2 reads YYEEEE. The CDR3 has 16 residues. V lost 2 bases and J lost 10, with 19 bases in between. The CDR3 nucleotides are TGTGCCAGCAGCTTAGGAGGTGGGGGAAGGGAGTCACCCCTCCACTTT. It codes for CASSLGGGGRESPLHF.

CDR3 sequence reads: CASTPLGWGHDQPQHF. For the CDR3, the DNA is TGTGCCAGTACCCCTTTGGGGTGGGGACATGATCAGCCCCAGCATTTT. The chain links TRBV19 to TRBJ1-5, with D possibly being TRBD1 (6 bases). CDR3 length: 16 amino acids. V was trimmed by 7 bases and J by 5 bases, leaving 21 bases between them. Germline V CDR1 and CDR2: LNHDA, SQIVND (reference sequence).

This chain joins TRBV12-2 and TRBJ2-7; TRBD1, the table's D call, lacks a check against the DNA. TRBV12-2 is a listed pseudogene. This CDR3 spans 13 amino acids. CDR3 coding DNA: TGTGCAAGTCGCTTAGCCACAGGGCACGAGCAGTACTTC. It is translated as CASRLATGHEQYF.

The rearrangement links TRBV19 to TRBJ2-1; D possibly uses TRBD1 or TRBD2 (5 bases each). The V gene's germline CDR1 is LNHDA and CDR2 SQIVND (reference sequence). The CDR3 loop spans 16 amino acids. The V end was cut by 3 bases, the J end by 9 bases, with 21 bases between. The CDR3 coding sequence is TGTGCCAGTAGTATCTTGGCAGGGACCACGGTGGGTGAGCAGTTCTTC. This gives the protein CASSILAGTTVGEQFF.

This clone came up once. The J gene is TRBJ2-1, the V gene TRBV13; TRBD2 matches at 9 bases. CDR3 size: 15 residues. V lost 3 bases to trimming and J lost 7 bases; unmatched junction nucleotides: 7. CDR1 is PRHDT, CDR2 FYEKMQ, per germline (reference sequence). CDR3 DNA sequence: TGTGCCAGCAGCTTGACTAGCGGCTTTAGGAATGAGCAGTTCTTC. This gives the protein CASSLTSGFRNEQFF. Based on the CDR3 plus reference TRBV13 and TRBJ2-1, the full variable domain is AAGVIQSPRHLIKEKRETATLKCYPIPRHDTVYWYQQGPGQDPQFLISFYEKMQSDKGSIPDRFSAQQFSDYHSELNMSSLELGDSALYFCASSLTSGFRNEQFFGPGTRLTVL.